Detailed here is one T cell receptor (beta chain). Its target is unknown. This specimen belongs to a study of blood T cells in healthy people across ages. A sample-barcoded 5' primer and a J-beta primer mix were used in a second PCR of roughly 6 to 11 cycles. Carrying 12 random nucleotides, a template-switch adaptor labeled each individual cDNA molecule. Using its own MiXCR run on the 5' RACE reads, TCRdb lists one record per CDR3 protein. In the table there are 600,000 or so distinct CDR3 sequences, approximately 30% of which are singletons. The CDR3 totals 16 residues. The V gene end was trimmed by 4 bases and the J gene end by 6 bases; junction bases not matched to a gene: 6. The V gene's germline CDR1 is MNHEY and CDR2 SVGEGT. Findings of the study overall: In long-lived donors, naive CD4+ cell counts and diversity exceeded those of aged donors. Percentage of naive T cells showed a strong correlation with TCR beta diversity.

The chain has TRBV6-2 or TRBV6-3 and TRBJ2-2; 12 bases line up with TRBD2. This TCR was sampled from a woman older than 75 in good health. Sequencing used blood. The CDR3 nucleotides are TGTGCCAGCAGTTCCCTAGCGGGGGGGCCCTCCGGGGAGCTGTTTTTT. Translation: CASSSLAGGPSGELFF.